These 16 T cell receptor beta chains were all obtained from the same sample, sequenced in a study of beta chain features in type 1 diabetes. Isolated RNA was reverse transcribed in full, so expressed TCRB transcripts were sequenced. Method: immunoSEQ multiplex PCR; TCRdb's copy keeps in-frame clones and lacks some. The sample lists more than 150,000 clones; about 13% were seen once. Sequences were obtained from central memory CD4+ T cells from blood. The receptors derive from a woman aged 18-30 years in good health.

J is TRBJ2-7 and V is TRBV7-2; possible D gene TRBD2, 6 bases. Germline V CDR1 and CDR2: SGHTA, FQGNSA. With 0 bases removed from V and 0 bases from J, the gap between germline ends came to 12 bases. The CDR3 length is 16 residues. CDR3 nucleotide sequence: TGTGCCAGCAGCTTAGCCCCCTGGCGGGGCTCCTACGAGCAGTACTTC. Protein: CASSLAPWRGSYEQYF.

The chain uses TRBV30 and TRBJ2-1, with 12 bases matching TRBD2. V lost 5 bases, J lost 6 bases, and 5 bases stayed unmatched. The CDR3 extends over 14 amino acids. Germline CDR1 and CDR2: GTSNPN and SVGIG (reference sequence). The CDR3 DNA is TGTGCCTGGCATCTAGCGGGAGGGAGCAATGAGCAGTTCTTC. Protein product: CAWHLAGGSNEQFF.

This clone was detected a few times. This chain links TRBV29-1 with TRBJ2-2; 9 nucleotides line up with TRBD1. Germline lookup yields CDR1 SQVTM and CDR2 ANQGSEA. The trim removed 7 bases at V and 2 bases at J, leaving 14 bases unmatched. This CDR3 is 17 amino acids long. The CDR3 reads CSEEEQGAERNTGELFF. Written as DNA, the CDR3 is TGCAGCGAAGAGGAACAGGGGGCGGAGAGAAACACCGGGGAGCTGTTTTTT.

This clone has more than one count but fewer than ten. The rearrangement joins TRBV11-3 to TRBJ2-3; the match to TRBD2 covers 8 bases. V shed 5 bases, J shed 4 bases, and the junction held 14 bases outside the gene matches. CDR1 is SGHNT and CDR2 is YENEEA in the germline V gene. CDR3 length equals 17 residues. As DNA, the CDR3 is TGTGCCAGCAGCCAGACCCTGAGCGGGAGTAAGGCAGATACGCAGTATTTT. Translated, it gives CASSQTLSGSKADTQYF.

This clone was seen a few times. The junction departs from germline at one end; a sequencing error may be responsible. The chain joins TRBV10-3 to TRBJ2-2; D remains ambiguous. Germline values: CDR1 ENHRY, CDR2 SYGVKD. This CDR3 contains 15 residues. CDR3: CASSYDSRNTGELFF. CDR3 bases: TGTGCCAGCAGTTACGATAGCAGGAACACCGGGGAGCTGTTTTTT.

This clone was detected a few times. The chain combines TRBV11-3 with TRBJ2-1; D possibly corresponds to TRBD2 (5 bases). The V and J ends lost 4 bases and 3 bases respectively, with 13 bases between them. This CDR3 comprises 15 residues. From germline, CDR1 is SGHNT and CDR2 YENEEA. CDR3 sequence: CASSSGNALYNEQFF. In DNA, the CDR3 is TGTGCCAGCAGCTCGGGGAACGCGCTCTACAATGAGCAGTTCTTC. Together with reference TRBV11-3 and TRBJ2-1, the CDR3 gives the full variable domain: EAGVVQSPRYKIIEKKQPVAFWCNPISGHNTLYWYLQNLGQGPELLIRYENEEAVDDSQLPKDRFSAERLKGVDSTLKIQPAELGDSAVYLCASSSGNALYNEQFFGPGTRLTVL.

The chain recombines TRBV5-1 with TRBJ2-5; D is possibly TRBD2 (5 bases). Trimming left V 5 bases short and J 4 bases short, with 6 bases between. The CDR3 length is 11 residues. CDR1 and CDR2 (germline): SGHRS, YFSETQ. The DNA for the CDR3 is TGCGCCAGCAGACGGGGAGAGACCCAGTACTTC. Encoded protein: CASRRGETQYF.

This sequence joins TRBV7-2 and TRBJ2-1, with TRBD2 as a possible D gene (6 bases). Germline CDR1 reads SGHTA; CDR2 reads FQGNSA. The CDR3 contains 11 residues. Trimming stripped 9 bases from V and 4 bases from J, with 7 bases between. The CDR3 DNA is TGTGCCAGGGGGAGGTACAATGAGCAGTTCTTC. Its translation is CARGRYNEQFF.

The chain uses TRBV19 and TRBJ1-5, with a weak D call TRBD1 (6 bases). Trimming left V 5 bases short and J 5 bases short, with 16 bases between. Germline assignment: CDR1 LNHDA and CDR2 SQIVND (reference sequence). This CDR3 comprises 15 residues. In DNA form, the CDR3 reads TGTGCCAGTAGTCCACAGGGAATTCAGGATCAGCCCCAGCATTTT. Translation: CASSPQGIQDQPQHF.

This chain links TRBV28 with TRBJ1-2; D not certain. The CDR3 runs 11 residues. V lost 6 bases and J 4 bases, leaving 6 bases between the germline ends. The germline V gene encodes CDR1 MDHEN and CDR2 SYDVKM. CDR3: CASSLLYGYTF. DNA for the CDR3: TGTGCCAGCAGCCTCCTCTATGGCTACACCTTC.

The chain couples TRBV5-4 to TRBJ2-2; TRBD2 matches 12 bases. The CDR3 covers 17 residues. V was pared by 3 bases and J by 1 base, with 4 bases of the junction left unmatched. Germline CDR1 reads SGHNT; CDR2 reads YYREEE (reference sequence). Here the CDR3 reads CASSSSGRAKNTGELFF. The CDR3 DNA reads as TGTGCCAGCAGCTCTAGCGGGAGGGCCAAGAACACCGGGGAGCTGTTTTTT.

The chain employs TRBV29-1 and TRBJ1-4; D possibly corresponds to TRBD1 (5 bases). CDR1 SQVTM and CDR2 ANQGSEA come from the germline V gene. V was trimmed by 6 bases and J by 0 bases, leaving 20 bases between them. There are 17 residues in the CDR3. This CDR3 is CSVRRQGLGTTNEKLFF. CDR3 DNA sequence: TGCAGCGTGCGACGGCAGGGCCTAGGCACAACTAATGAAAAACTGTTTTTT.

The rearrangement links TRBV9 to TRBJ2-7; 11 nucleotides line up with TRBD2. Germline V gene sequence: CDR1 SGDLS, CDR2 YYNGEE. V was clipped by 0 bases and J by 5 bases; unmatched bases: 7. The CDR3 sequence is 16 residues long. The CDR3 DNA reads as TGTGCCAGCAGCGTAGGCCCTAGCGGGAGGTCCGACGAGCAGTACTTC. As protein: CASSVGPSGRSDEQYF.

The J gene is TRBJ1-1, the V gene TRBV5-4, with 7 nucleotides matching TRBD1. The length of the CDR3 is 14 residues. Losses at the gene ends were 2 bases for V and 5 bases for J; bases not matched to a gene: 6. Germline-derived CDR1 and CDR2 are SGHNT and YYREEE (reference sequence). The CDR3 DNA is TGTGCCAGCAGCTTAGGGGGCCGGGAAACTGAAGCTTTCTTT. Its translation: CASSLGGRETEAFF.

The chain combines TRBV5-1 with TRBJ2-1, with D possibly being TRBD2 (7 bases). The V end was cut by 4 bases, the J end by 0 bases, with 20 bases between. The CDR3 extends over 18 amino acids. Germline V gene sequence: CDR1 SGHRS, CDR2 YFSETQ. CDR3 in amino acids: CASSVGVRGGHSYNEQFF. The CDR3 coding sequence is TGCGCCAGCAGCGTAGGCGTAAGGGGGGGGCACTCCTACAATGAGCAGTTCTTC.

The V and J genes are TRBV6-5 and TRBJ2-7; D may be TRBD2 (5 bases). The V and J ends lost 6 bases and 10 bases respectively, with 25 bases between them. Germline loops: CDR1 MNHEY, CDR2 SVGAGI. This CDR3 is 15 amino acids long. The CDR3 DNA follows: TGTGCCAGCAGCCCCCCTAGCCGAGGGAGCAGCCGACAGTACTTC. Protein sequence: CASSPPSRGSSRQYF.